This TCR beta chain was sequenced during a study of PD-1 blockade in classical Hodgkin lymphoma. Study-level points and caveats: Possible causes of repertoire differences, disease activity or prior therapy, remain undefined.

Time point given: newly diagnosed, previously untreated cHL patient sample. The repertoire was sequenced with immunoSEQ multiplex PCR; TCRdb's copy has only in-frame clones and lacks some. The sample shows roughly 70,000 clones, roughly 93% of them seen only once. About this clone itself: The antigen is not known. The sample contains more than one DNA sequence encoding this CDR3.

This sequence originates from a human donor with classical Hodgkin lymphoma. The sequencing sample was made of peripheral blood mononuclear cells (PBMCs).

The CDR3 DNA reads TGTGCCAGCAGTTACCGGAGTACCGGGGAGCTGTTTTTT. Residues: CASSYRSTGELFF. The chain carries TRBV6-5 and TRBJ2-2; D gene ambiguous. Trimming removed 2 bases from V and 5 bases from J, with 6 bases in between. Per the germline V gene, CDR1 is MNHEY and CDR2 is SVGAGI. There are 13 residues in the CDR3.